This T cell receptor (beta chain) was retrieved from a study of somatic mutations in cytotoxic T cells in rheumatoid arthritis. The assay was immunoSEQ multiplex PCR, and TCRdb's table has in-frame clones only and misses some. The sample lists about 2,100 clones; 85% were seen once. This CDR3 is 14 amino acids long. Germline V gene data show CDR1 as SNHLY and CDR2 as FYNNEI. J was trimmed by 6 bases and V by 6 bases; bases with no gene match: 6. J is TRBJ1-5 and V is TRBV2; the match to TRBD1 covers 9 bases. Specimen: CD8+ T cells sorted from blood. The sequence came from a man between 60 and 70 years old with rheumatoid arthritis. In DNA, the CDR3 is TGTGCCAGCAGCACCGGACAGGGGAGTCAGCCCCAGCATTTT. Translation: CASSTGQGSQPQHF.